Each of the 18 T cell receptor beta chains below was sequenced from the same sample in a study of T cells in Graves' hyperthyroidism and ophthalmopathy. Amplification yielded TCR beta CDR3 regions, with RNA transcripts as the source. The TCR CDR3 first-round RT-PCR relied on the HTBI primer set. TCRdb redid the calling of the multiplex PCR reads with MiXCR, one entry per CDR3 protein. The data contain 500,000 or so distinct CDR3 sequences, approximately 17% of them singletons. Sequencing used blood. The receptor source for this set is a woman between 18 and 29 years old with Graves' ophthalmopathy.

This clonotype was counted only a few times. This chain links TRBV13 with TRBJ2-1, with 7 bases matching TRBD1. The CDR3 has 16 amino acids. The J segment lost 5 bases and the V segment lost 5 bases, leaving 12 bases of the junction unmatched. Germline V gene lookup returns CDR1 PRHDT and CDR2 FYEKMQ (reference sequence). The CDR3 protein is CASSDLTGALNNEQFF. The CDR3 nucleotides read TGTGCCAGCAGCGACCTAACAGGGGCGCTGAACAATGAGCAGTTCTTC.

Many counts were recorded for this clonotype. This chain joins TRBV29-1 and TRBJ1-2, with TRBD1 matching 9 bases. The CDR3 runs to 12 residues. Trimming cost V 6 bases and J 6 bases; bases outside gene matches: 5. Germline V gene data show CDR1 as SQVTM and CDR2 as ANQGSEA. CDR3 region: CSVTTGGHGYTF. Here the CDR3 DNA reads TGCAGCGTGACTACAGGGGGCCATGGCTACACCTTC.

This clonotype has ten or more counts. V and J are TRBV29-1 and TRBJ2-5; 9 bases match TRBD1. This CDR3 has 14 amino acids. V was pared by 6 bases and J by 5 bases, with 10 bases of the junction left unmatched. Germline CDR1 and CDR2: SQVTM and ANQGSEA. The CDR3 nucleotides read TGCAGCGTGTCCAACAGGGGGCTTGGGGAGACCCAGTACTTC. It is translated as CSVSNRGLGETQYF.

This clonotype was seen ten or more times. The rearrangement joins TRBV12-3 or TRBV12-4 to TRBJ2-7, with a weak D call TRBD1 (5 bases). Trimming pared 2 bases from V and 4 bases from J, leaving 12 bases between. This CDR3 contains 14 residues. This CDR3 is CASSLRGIGYEQYF. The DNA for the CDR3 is TGTGCCAGCAGTTTAAGGGGTATCGGGTACGAGCAGTACTTC.

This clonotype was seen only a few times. The CDR3 is CASSVQGAREQYF. In nucleotides, the CDR3 is TGTGCCAGCAGTGTTCAGGGGGCACGAGAGCAGTACTTC. The rearrangement uses TRBV6-1 and TRBJ2-7, with TRBD1 matching over 8 bases. The CDR3 loop spans 13 amino acids. After removal of 4 bases from V and 7 bases from J, the junction contained 6 bases not matched to a gene. Germline CDR1 and CDR2: MNHNS and SASEGT.

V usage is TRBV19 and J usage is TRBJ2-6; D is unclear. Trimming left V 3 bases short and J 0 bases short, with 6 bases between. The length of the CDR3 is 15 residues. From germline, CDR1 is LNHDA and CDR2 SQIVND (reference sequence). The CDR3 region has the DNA TGTGCCAGTAGTATCCAATTCTCTGGGGCCAACGTCCTGACTTTC. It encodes CASSIQFSGANVLTF.

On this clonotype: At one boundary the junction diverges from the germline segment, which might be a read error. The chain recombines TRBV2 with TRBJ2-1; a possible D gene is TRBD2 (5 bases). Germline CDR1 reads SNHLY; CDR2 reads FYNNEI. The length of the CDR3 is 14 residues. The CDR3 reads CASKTGRAYNEQFF. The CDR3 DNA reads TGCGCCAGCAAGACCGGGCGGGCTTACAATGAGCAGTTCTTC.

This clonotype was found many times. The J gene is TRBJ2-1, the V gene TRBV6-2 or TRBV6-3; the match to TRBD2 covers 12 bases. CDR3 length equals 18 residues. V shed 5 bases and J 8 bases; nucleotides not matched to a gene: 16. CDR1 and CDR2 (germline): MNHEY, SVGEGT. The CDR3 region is CASSILAGGPGGIYEQFF. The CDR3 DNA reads TGTGCCAGCAGTATTCTAGCGGGAGGGCCTGGGGGTATCTATGAGCAGTTCTTC.

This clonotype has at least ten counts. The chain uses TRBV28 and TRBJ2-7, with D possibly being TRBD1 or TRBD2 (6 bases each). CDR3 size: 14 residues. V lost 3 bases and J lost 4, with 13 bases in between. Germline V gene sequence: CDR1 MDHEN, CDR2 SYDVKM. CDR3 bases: TGTGCCAGCAGTTTCACGGGGGCGAGGTACGAGCAGTACTTC. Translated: CASSFTGARYEQYF. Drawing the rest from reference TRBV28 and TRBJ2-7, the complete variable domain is DVKVTQSSRYLVKRTGEKVFLECVQDMDHENMFWYRQDPGLGLRLIYFSYDVKMKEKGDIPEGYSVSREKKERFSLILESASTNQTSMYLCASSFTGARYEQYFGPGTRLTVT.

In DNA, the CDR3 is TGTGCCAGCAGCCTCTACGGGGACGGCGGGGAGCAGTTCTTC. As protein: CASSLYGDGGEQFF. The chain uses TRBV7-9 and TRBJ2-1; perhaps D is TRBD1 or TRBD2 (5 bases each). The CDR3 runs to 14 residues. The V end lost 5 bases, the J end lost 10 bases, and 18 bases lay between the germline ends. Germline CDR1 and CDR2: SEHNR and FQNEAQ (reference sequence).

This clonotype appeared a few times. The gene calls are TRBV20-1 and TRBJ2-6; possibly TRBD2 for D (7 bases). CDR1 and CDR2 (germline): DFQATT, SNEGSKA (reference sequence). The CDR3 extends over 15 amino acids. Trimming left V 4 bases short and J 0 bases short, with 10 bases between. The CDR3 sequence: CSAKGGNSGANVLTF. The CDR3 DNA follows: TGCAGTGCTAAGGGGGGGAACTCTGGGGCCAACGTCCTGACTTTC.

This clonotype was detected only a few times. The CDR3 nucleotides are TGTGCCAGCAGTGAATTCCAGACAGCCTGGGGGGATCAGCCCCAGCATTTT. Its translation: CASSEFQTAWGDQPQHF. This chain joins TRBV6-1 and TRBJ1-5; possible D gene TRBD1, 5 bases. Looked up from germline, CDR1 is MNHNS and CDR2 is SASEGT. Trimming removed 2 bases from V and 5 bases from J, with 19 bases in between. This CDR3 has 17 amino acids.

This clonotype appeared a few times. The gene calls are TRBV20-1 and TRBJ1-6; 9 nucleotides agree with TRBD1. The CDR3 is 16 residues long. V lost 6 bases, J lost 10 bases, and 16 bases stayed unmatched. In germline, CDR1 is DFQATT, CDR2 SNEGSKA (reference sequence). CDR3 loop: CSATYPQQGAGSPLHF. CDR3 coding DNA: TGCAGTGCAACGTACCCTCAACAGGGGGCAGGATCACCCCTCCACTTT.

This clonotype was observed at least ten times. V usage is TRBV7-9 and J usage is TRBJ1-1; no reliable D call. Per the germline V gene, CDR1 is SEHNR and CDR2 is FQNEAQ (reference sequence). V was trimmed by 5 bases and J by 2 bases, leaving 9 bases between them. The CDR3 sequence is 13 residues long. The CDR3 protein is CASSTRHNTEAFF. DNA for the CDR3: TGTGCCAGCAGCACCAGACACAACACTGAAGCTTTCTTT.

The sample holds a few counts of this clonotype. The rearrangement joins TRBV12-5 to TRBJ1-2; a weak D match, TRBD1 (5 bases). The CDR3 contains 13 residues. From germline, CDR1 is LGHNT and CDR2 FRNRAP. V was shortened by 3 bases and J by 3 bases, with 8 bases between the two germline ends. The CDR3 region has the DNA TGTGCTAGTGGTTTTGGGGCAGACTATGGCTACACCTTC. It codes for CASGFGADYGYTF.

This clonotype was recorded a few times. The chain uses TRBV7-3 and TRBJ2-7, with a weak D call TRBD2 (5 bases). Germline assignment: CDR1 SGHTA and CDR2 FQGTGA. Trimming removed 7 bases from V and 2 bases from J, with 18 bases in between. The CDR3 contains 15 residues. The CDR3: CASKWRAGTAYEQYF. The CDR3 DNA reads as TGTGCCAGCAAATGGCGGGCAGGAACGGCCTACGAGCAGTACTTC.

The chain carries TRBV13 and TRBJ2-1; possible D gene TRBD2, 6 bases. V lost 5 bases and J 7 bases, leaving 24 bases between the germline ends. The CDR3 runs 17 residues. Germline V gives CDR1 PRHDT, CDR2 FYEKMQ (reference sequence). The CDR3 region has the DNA TGTGCCAGCAGCCTAACAATTGTATGGGGGGATTCGAATGAGCAGTTCTTC. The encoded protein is CASSLTIVWGDSNEQFF.

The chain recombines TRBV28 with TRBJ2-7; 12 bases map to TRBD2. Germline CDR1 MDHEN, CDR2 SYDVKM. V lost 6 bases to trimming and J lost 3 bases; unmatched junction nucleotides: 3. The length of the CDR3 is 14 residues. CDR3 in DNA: TGTGCCAGCAGGAGACTAGCGGGAGACTACGAGCAGTACTTC. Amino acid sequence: CASRRLAGDYEQYF.